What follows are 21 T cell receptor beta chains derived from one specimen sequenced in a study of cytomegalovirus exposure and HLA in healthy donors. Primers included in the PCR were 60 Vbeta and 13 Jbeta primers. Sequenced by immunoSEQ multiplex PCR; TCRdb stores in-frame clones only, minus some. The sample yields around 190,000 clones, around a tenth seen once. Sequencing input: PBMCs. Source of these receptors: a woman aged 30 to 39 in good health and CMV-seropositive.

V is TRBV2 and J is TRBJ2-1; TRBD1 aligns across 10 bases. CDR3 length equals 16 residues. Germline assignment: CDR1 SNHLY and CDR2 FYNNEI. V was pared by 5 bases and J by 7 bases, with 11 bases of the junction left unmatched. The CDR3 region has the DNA TGTGCCAGCAGTCCGAGACAGGGGGCTTTTATGAATGAGCAGTTCTTC. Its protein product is CASSPRQGAFMNEQFF.

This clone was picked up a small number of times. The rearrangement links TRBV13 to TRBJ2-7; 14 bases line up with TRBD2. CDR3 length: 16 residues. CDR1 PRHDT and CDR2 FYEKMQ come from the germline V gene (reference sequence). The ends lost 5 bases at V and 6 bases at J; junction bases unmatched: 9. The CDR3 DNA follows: TGTGCCAGCAGCGAGGGACTAGCGGGAGCCCTCGGCGAGCAGTACTTC. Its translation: CASSEGLAGALGEQYF.

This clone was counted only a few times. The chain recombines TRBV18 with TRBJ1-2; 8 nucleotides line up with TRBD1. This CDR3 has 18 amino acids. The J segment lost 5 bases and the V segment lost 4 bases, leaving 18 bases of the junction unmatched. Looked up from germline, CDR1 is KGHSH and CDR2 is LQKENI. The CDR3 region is CASSRVGDRSFSWYGYTF. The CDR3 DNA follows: TGTGCCAGCTCACGGGTAGGGGACAGGAGCTTTTCTTGGTATGGCTACACCTTC.

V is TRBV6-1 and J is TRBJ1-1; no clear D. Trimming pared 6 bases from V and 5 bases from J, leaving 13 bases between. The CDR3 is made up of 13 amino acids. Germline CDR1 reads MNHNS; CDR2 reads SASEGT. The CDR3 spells CASRGGVRTEAFF. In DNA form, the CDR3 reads TGTGCCAGCAGGGGCGGGGTGAGGACTGAAGCTTTCTTT.

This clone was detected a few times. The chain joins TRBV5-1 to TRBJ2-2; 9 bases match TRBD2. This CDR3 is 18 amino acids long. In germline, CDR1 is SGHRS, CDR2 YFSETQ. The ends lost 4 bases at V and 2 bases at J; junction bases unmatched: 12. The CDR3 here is CASSPSLRTSANTGELFF. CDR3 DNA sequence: TGCGCCAGCAGCCCATCTCTCCGGACTAGCGCCAACACCGGGGAGCTGTTTTTT.

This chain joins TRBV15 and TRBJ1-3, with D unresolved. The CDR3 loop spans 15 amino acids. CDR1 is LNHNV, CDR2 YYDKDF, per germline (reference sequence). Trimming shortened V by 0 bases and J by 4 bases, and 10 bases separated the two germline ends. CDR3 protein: CATSRDNSGGNTIYF. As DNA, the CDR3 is TGTGCCACCAGCAGAGATAATAGCGGGGGAAACACCATATATTTT.

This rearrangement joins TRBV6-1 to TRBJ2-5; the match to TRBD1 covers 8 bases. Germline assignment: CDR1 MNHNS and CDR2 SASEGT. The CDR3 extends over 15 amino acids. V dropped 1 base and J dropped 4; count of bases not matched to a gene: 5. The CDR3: CASSEGRGLAETQYF. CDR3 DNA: TGTGCCAGCAGTGAAGGCAGGGGGCTCGCAGAGACCCAGTACTTC.

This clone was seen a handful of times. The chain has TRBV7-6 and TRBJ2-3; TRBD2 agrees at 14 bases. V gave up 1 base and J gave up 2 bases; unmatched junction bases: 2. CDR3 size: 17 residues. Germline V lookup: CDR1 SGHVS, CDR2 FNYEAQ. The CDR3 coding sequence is TGTGCCAGCAGCTTAGGGACTAGCGGGAGGTACACAGATACGCAGTATTTT. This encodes CASSLGTSGRYTDTQYF.

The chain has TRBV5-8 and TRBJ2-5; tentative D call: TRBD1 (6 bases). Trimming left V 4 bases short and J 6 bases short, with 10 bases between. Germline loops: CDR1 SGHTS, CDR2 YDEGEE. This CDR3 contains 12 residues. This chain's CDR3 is CASSHQGKTQYF. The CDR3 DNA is TGTGCCAGCAGCCATCAGGGGAAGACCCAGTACTTC.

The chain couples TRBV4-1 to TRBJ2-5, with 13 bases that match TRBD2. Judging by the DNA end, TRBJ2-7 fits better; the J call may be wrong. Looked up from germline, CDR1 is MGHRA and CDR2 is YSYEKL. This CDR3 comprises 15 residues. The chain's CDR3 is CASSRGTSGDYEQYF. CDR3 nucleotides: TGCGCCAGCAGCCGAGGGACTAGCGGGGACTACGAGCAGTACTTC.

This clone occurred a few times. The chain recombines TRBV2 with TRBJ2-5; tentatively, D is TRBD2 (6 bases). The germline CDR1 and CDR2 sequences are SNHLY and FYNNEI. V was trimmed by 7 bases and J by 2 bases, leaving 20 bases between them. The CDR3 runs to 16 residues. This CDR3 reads CASTSTGPGLQETQYF. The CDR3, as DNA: TGTGCCAGCACCTCCACGGGGCCAGGACTACAAGAGACCCAGTACTTC.

The CDR3 sequence: CASSRDSLAKNIQYF. For the CDR3, the DNA is TGCGCCAGCAGCCGGGACAGCCTAGCCAAAAACATTCAGTACTTC. The V gene is TRBV5-1, the J gene TRBJ2-4, with 7 bases identical to TRBD1. The CDR3 is 15 residues long. The V segment lost 4 bases and the J segment 0 bases; nucleotides outside the gene matches: 4. The V gene's germline CDR1 is SGHRS and CDR2 YFSETQ.

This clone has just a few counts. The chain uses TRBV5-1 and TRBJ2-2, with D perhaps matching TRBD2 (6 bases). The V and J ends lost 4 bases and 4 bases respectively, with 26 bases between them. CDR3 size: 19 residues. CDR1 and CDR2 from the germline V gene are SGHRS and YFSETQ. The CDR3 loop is CASSQRGSGLLIITGELFF. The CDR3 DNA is TGCGCCAGCAGCCAGAGGGGATCGGGACTCTTAATAATCACCGGGGAGCTGTTTTTT.

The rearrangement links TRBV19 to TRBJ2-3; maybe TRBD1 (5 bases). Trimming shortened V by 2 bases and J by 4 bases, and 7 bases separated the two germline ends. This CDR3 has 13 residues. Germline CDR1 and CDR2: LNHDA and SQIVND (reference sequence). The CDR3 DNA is TGTGCCAGTAGTATAAAGGGGTCAGATACGCAGTATTTT. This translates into CASSIKGSDTQYF.

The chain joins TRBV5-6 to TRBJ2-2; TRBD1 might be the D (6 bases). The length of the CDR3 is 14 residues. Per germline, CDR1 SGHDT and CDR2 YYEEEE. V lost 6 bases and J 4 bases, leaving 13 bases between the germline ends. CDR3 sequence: CASKRGIGTGELFF. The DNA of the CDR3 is TGTGCCAGCAAAAGGGGGATAGGCACCGGGGAGCTGTTTTTT.

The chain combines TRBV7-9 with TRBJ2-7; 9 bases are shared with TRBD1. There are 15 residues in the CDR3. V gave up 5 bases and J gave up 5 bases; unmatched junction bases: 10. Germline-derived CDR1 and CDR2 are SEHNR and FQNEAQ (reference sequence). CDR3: CASSTKDRGFHEQYF. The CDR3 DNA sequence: TGTGCCAGCAGCACTAAGGACAGGGGTTTCCACGAGCAGTACTTC.

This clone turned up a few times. The CDR3 DNA sequence: TGTGCCACCAGGACAGGGGGGATCACTGAAGCTTTCTTT. It is translated as CATRTGGITEAFF. The chain combines TRBV5-4 with TRBJ1-1, with TRBD1 identical over 10 bases. This CDR3 is 13 amino acids long. From germline, CDR1 is SGHNT and CDR2 YYREEE (reference sequence). The V gene end was trimmed by 9 bases and the J gene end by 4 bases; junction bases not matched to a gene: 6.

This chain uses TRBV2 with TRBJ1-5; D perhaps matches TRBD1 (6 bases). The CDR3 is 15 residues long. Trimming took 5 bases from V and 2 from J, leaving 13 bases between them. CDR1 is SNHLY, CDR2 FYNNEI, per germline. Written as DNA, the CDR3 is TGTGCCAGCAGTAAACAGGGATCGGGCAATCAGCCCCAGCATTTT. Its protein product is CASSKQGSGNQPQHF.

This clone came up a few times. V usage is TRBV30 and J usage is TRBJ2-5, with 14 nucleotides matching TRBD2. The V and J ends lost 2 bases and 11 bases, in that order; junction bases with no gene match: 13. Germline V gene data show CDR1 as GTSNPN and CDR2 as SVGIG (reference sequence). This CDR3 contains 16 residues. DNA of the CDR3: TGTGCCTGGAGTATTACCGGACTAGCGGGGGGTAGGGAGCAGTACTTC. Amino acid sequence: CAWSITGLAGGREQYF.

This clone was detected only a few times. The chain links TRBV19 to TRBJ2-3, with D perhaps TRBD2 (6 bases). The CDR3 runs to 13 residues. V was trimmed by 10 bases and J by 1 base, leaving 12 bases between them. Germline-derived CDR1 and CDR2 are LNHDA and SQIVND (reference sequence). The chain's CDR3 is CATSGLGTDTQYF. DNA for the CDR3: TGTGCCACCTCGGGACTCGGCACAGATACGCAGTATTTT.

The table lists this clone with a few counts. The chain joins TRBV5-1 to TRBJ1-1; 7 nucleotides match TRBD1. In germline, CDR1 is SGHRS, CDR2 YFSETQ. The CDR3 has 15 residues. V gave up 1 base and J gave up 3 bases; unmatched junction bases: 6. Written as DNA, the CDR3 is TGCGCCAGCAGCTTGTTTAAGGGACAGTACACTGAAGCTTTCTTT. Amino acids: CASSLFKGQYTEAFF.